These 24 T cell receptor beta chains were all obtained from the same sample, sequenced in a study of CD8+ T cells in alopecia areata. Extracted from the samples, RNA was reverse transcribed into cDNA to serve as the sequencing template. Repertoires were generated with immunoSEQ multiplex PCR, while TCRdb's copy carries only in-frame clones and drops some. This table has about 270,000 clones, 60% appearing once. The sample's treatment: oral pan-JAK inhibitor, 5-10 mg twice daily. This specimen consisted of CD4+ T cells sorted from blood, obtained at week 52, from a patient treated with tofacitinib. The source of these receptors is a human donor with alopecia areata.

There are a few counts of this clone. The chain employs TRBV5-8 and TRBJ2-3; D unresolved. The CDR3 is made up of 12 amino acids. Trimming took off 5 bases at V and 4 bases at J, with 8 bases between the two ends. Germline values: CDR1 SGHTS, CDR2 YDEGEE. The CDR3: CASSKIADTQYF. CDR3 sequence (DNA): TGTGCCAGCAGTAAAATCGCAGATACGCAGTATTTT.

V usage is TRBV4-2 and J usage is TRBJ1-2; D remains ambiguous. From germline, CDR1 is LGHNA and CDR2 YNFKEQ. V lost 1 base, J lost 1 base, and 10 bases lay in between. This CDR3 is 15 amino acids long. The CDR3 DNA reads TGTGCCAGCAGCCAAGCCCGGGCGGGTAACTATGGCTACACCTTC. This sequence encodes CASSQARAGNYGYTF.

The gene calls are TRBV4-1 and TRBJ1-6; D is uncertain. CDR1 is MGHRA and CDR2 is YSYEKL in the germline V gene. Trimming left V 4 bases short and J 9 bases short, with 25 bases between. CDR3 length equals 18 residues. Here the CDR3 DNA reads TGCGCCAGCAGCCCCTCGTTGGCGTTTTCGGTTTTGCTTTCACCCCTCCACTTT. Amino acid sequence: CASSPSLAFSVLLSPLHF.

The J gene is TRBJ2-7, the V gene TRBV29-1; TRBD1 might be the D (5 bases). Looked up from germline, CDR1 is SQVTM and CDR2 is ANQGSEA. With 4 bases removed from V and 6 bases from J, the gap between germline ends came to 16 bases. The CDR3 is 13 amino acids. For the CDR3, the DNA is TGCAGCGTTGCTACCAGGGTAAAAGGCGAGCAGTACTTC. Amino acids: CSVATRVKGEQYF.

The rearrangement joins TRBV27 to TRBJ1-1; TRBD1 matches at 8 bases. This CDR3 spans 15 amino acids. Germline V gives CDR1 MNHEY, CDR2 SMNVEV (reference sequence). V lost 5 bases, J lost 3 bases, and 8 bases stayed unmatched. The CDR3 DNA follows: TGTGCCAGCAGTACCCACAGGGGGAAGGACACTGAAGCTTTCTTT. Translation: CASSTHRGKDTEAFF.

The rearrangement joins TRBV6-5 to TRBJ2-5; D remains ambiguous. Trimming shortened V by 2 bases and J by 9 bases, and 13 bases separated the two germline ends. Germline CDR1 is MNHEY and CDR2 is SVGAGI. The CDR3 runs to 13 residues. The CDR3 loop is CASSYQRELAQYF. In DNA, the CDR3 is TGTGCCAGCAGTTACCAAAGAGAGTTGGCCCAGTACTTC.

The chain couples TRBV30 to TRBJ1-1; 10 bases fit TRBD1. The CDR3 extends over 14 amino acids. The germline V gene encodes CDR1 GTSNPN and CDR2 SVGIG (reference sequence). Unmatched junction bases numbered 4, after V lost 5 bases and J lost 1 base. CDR3: CAWRQGASNTEAFF. In DNA form, the CDR3 reads TGTGCCTGGCGACAGGGGGCCTCGAACACTGAAGCTTTCTTT.

This chain uses TRBV18 with TRBJ2-3; no clear D. CDR1 KGHSH and CDR2 LQKENI come from the germline V gene. The CDR3 has 12 residues. The V end was cut by 2 bases, the J end by 4 bases, with 4 bases between. The CDR3: CASSPSADTQYF. The CDR3 DNA reads as TGTGCCAGCTCACCATCGGCAGATACGCAGTATTTT.

This clone is a singleton in its sample. The CDR3 nucleotides are TGTGCCTGGAGTTCCGGGACTAGCTATGGGCAGTACTTC. This gives the protein CAWSSGTSYGQYF. The rearrangement uses TRBV30 and TRBJ2-7; 9 nucleotides agree with TRBD2. This CDR3 comprises 13 residues. J gave up 9 bases and V 2 bases, and 8 bases lay outside the gene matches. Germline V lookup: CDR1 GTSNPN, CDR2 SVGIG (reference sequence).

The chain joins TRBV7-9 to TRBJ1-2, with 9 bases identical to TRBD1. This CDR3 region has 16 residues. Trimming cost V 0 bases and J 5 bases; bases outside gene matches: 7. Germline CDR1 is SEHNR and CDR2 is FQNEAQ (reference sequence). As DNA, the CDR3 is TGTGCCAGCAGCTTAGCTACCGGGACAGGGAGTTATGGCTACACCTTC. Protein: CASSLATGTGSYGYTF.

This clone was counted only a few times. The chain has TRBV7-3 and TRBJ2-1; D might be TRBD2 (5 bases). V was trimmed by 1 base and J by 4 bases, leaving 14 bases between them. The CDR3 length is 16 residues. CDR1 SGHTA and CDR2 FQGTGA come from the germline V gene. The CDR3 is CASSLNVAGGYNEQFF. The CDR3, as DNA: TGTGCCAGCAGCTTAAATGTGGCGGGTGGATACAATGAGCAGTTCTTC. Supplemented by reference TRBV7-3 and TRBJ2-1, the full variable domain reads GAGVSQTPSNKVTEKGKYVELRCDPISGHTALYWYRQSLGQGPEFLIYFQGTGAADDSGLPNDRFFAVRPEGSVSTLKIQRTERGDSAVYLCASSLNVAGGYNEQFFGPGTRLTVL.

This rearrangement joins TRBV20-1 to TRBJ1-1; D unclear. Between the trimmed V and J ends, which lost 8 bases and 11 bases, there was a span of 12 bases. Per germline, CDR1 DFQATT and CDR2 SNEGSKA (reference sequence). There are 9 residues in the CDR3. CDR3 residues: CSITSWAFF. As DNA, the CDR3 is TGCAGTATTACATCGTGGGCTTTCTTT.

CDR3 sequence: CAWSVGSRETEAFF. For the CDR3, the DNA is TGTGCCTGGAGTGTAGGGTCGCGAGAGACTGAAGCTTTCTTT. V usage is TRBV30 and J usage is TRBJ1-1, with no clear D. This CDR3 comprises 14 residues. Per germline, CDR1 GTSNPN and CDR2 SVGIG (reference sequence). Trimming pared 0 bases from V and 5 bases from J, leaving 13 bases between.

The V call is TRBV18, the J call TRBJ2-1, with D perhaps matching TRBD2 (6 bases). V lost 3 bases and J 0 bases, leaving 12 bases between the germline ends. The CDR3 spans 16 residues. From germline, CDR1 is KGHSH and CDR2 LQKENI. CDR3 sequence (DNA): TGTGCCAGCTCACCGGCAGGAGGGCTCTCCTACAATGAGCAGTTCTTC. Translated, it gives CASSPAGGLSYNEQFF. Full variable domain (missing parts from reference TRBV18 and TRBJ2-1): NAGVMQNPRHLVRRRGQEARLRCSPMKGHSHVYWYRQLPEEGLKFMVYLQKENIIDESGMPKERFSAEFPKEGPSILRIQQVVRGDSAAYFCASSPAGGLSYNEQFFGPGTRLTVL.

This clone has more than one count but fewer than ten. Other DNA sequences in the same sample also yield this CDR3. This sequence joins TRBV29-1 and TRBJ2-7; 9 bases align to TRBD1. The junction had 5 bases not matched to a gene; V was cut back by 4 bases and J by 1 base. CDR3 length: 14 amino acids. Per the germline V gene, CDR1 is SQVTM and CDR2 is ANQGSEA. CDR3 in DNA: TGCAGCGTTGTGAGGGGGACAGGGTCCTACGAGCAGTACTTC. Its protein product is CSVVRGTGSYEQYF.

The chain joins TRBV30 to TRBJ2-7, with D maybe TRBD1 (6 bases). CDR1 is GTSNPN and CDR2 is SVGIG in the germline V gene (reference sequence). This CDR3 comprises 12 residues. V was clipped by 4 bases and J by 4 bases, with 11 bases between them. CDR3 in amino acids: CAWNQGLYEQYF. The CDR3 nucleotides are TGTGCCTGGAATCAGGGGCTATACGAGCAGTACTTC.

There are a few counts of this clone. The rearrangement joins TRBV20-1 to TRBJ2-4, with D unclear. In germline, CDR1 is DFQATT, CDR2 SNEGSKA (reference sequence). V was pared by 6 bases and J by 7 bases, with 10 bases between. The CDR3 has 11 residues. CDR3 in DNA: TGCAGTGCAAGTGCGGAGAACATTCAGTACTTC. This sequence encodes CSASAENIQYF.

The chain couples TRBV27 to TRBJ1-2, with unresolved D. The CDR3 extends over 15 amino acids. Germline V lookup: CDR1 MNHEY, CDR2 SMNVEV (reference sequence). The V and J ends lost 4 bases and 0 bases respectively, with 12 bases between them. CDR3 sequence: CASSSLRGTNYGYTF. CDR3 nucleotides: TGTGCCAGCAGTTCCTTACGGGGAACTAACTATGGCTACACCTTC.

The DNA of the CDR3 is TGTGCCAGCAGCCAGCCGGGACATCTAACCGGGGAGCTGTTTTTT. It translates to CASSQPGHLTGELFF. The rearrangement joins TRBV4-2 to TRBJ2-2; TRBD1 is a possible D gene (6 bases). The CDR3 is 15 amino acids. V shed 3 bases and J shed 5 bases, with 13 bases lying between them. CDR1 is LGHNA, CDR2 YNFKEQ, per germline.

In regard to this clone: The sample carries other DNA sequences with the same CDR3. This chain connects TRBV29-1 to TRBJ2-5; D not resolved. The CDR3 is 12 residues long. Germline assignment: CDR1 SQVTM and CDR2 ANQGSEA. Trimming removed 2 bases at V and 1 base at J, with 5 bases between. The CDR3 region has the DNA TGCAGCGTTGAAAAGGGCCAAGAGACCCAGTACTTC. It yields the protein CSVEKGQETQYF. The entire variable domain, with the rest obtained from reference TRBV29-1 and TRBJ2-5, is as follows: SAVISQKPSRDICQRGTSLTIQCQVDSQVTMMFWYRQQPGQSLTLIATANQGSEATYESGFVIDKFPISRPNLTFSTLTVSNMSPEDSSIYLCSVEKGQETQYFGPGTRLLVL.

The chain couples TRBV30 to TRBJ2-7, with D possibly being TRBD1 (6 bases). The ends were cut back, 4 bases at V and 0 bases at J, with 13 bases in the middle. This CDR3 comprises 14 residues. The germline gives CDR1 GTSNPN, CDR2 SVGIG (reference sequence). CDR3 loop: CAWTTDSLSYEQYF. The CDR3 region has the DNA TGTGCCTGGACTACGGACAGTCTCTCCTACGAGCAGTACTTC.

The chain links TRBV29-1 to TRBJ2-1; 11 nucleotides match TRBD1. Germline trimming cut 6 bases from V and 2 bases from J; bases unmatched to any gene: 6. The CDR3 extends over 15 amino acids. The germline V gene encodes CDR1 SQVTM and CDR2 ANQGSEA. CDR3 coding DNA: TGCAGCGTCGGGACAGGGGGTTCTACCTACAATGAGCAGTTCTTC. Its protein is CSVGTGGSTYNEQFF.

The CDR3 is CASRAEGASTDTQYF. The CDR3 bases are TGTGCCAGCAGAGCGGAGGGGGCGAGCACAGATACGCAGTATTTT. The V gene is TRBV7-8, the J gene TRBJ2-3, with a tentative D call TRBD1 (7 bases). The CDR3 is 15 amino acids. V dropped 6 bases and J dropped 0 bases, with 13 bases sitting between them. The germline V gene has CDR1 SGHVS and CDR2 FQNEAQ.

This clone has just a few counts. The rearrangement links TRBV29-1 to TRBJ2-5, with 7 bases fitting TRBD2. Germline CDR1 and CDR2: SQVTM and ANQGSEA. Trimming cost V 6 bases and J 2 bases; bases outside gene matches: 3. The CDR3 totals 12 residues. The CDR3 DNA is TGCAGCGTGGGACTAAATCAAGAGACCCAGTACTTC. Translation gives CSVGLNQETQYF.